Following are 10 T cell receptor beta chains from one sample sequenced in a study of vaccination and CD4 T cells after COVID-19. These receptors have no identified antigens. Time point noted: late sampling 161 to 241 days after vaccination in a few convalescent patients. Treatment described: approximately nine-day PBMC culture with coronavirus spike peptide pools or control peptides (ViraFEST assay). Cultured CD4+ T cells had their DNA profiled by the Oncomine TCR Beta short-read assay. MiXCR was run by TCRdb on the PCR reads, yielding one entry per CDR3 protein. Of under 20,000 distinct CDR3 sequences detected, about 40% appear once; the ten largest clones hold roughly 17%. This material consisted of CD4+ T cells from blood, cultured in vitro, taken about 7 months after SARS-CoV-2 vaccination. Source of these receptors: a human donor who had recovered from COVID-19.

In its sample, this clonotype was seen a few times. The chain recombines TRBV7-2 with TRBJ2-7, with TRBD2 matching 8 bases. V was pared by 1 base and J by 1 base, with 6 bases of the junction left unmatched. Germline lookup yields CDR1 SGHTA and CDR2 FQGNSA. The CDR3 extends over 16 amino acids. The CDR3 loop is CASSLVSSGHSYEQYF. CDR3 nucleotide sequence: TGTGCCAGCAGCTTAGTATCTAGCGGGCATTCCTACGAGCAGTACTTC.

CDR3 sequence: CASSLSAGSTDTQYF. The CDR3, as DNA: TGTGCCAGCAGTTTAAGTGCAGGGAGCACAGATACGCAGTATTTT. The V call is TRBV12-3 or TRBV12-4, the J call TRBJ2-3; the D gene is possibly TRBD1 (5 bases). Trimming shortened V by 2 bases and J by 0 bases, and 9 bases separated the two germline ends. The CDR3 is made up of 15 amino acids.

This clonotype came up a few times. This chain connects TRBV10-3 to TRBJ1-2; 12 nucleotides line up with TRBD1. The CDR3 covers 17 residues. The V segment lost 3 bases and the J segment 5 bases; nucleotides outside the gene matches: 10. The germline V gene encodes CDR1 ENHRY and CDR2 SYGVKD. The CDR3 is CAISEWGQGAVKYGYTF. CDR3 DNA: TGTGCCATCAGTGAATGGGGACAGGGGGCGGTTAAGTATGGCTACACCTTC.

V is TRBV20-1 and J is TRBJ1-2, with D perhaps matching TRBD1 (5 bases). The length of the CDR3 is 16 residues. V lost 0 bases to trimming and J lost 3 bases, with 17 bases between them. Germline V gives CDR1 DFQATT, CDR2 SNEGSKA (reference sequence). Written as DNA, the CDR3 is TGCAGTGCTAGAGATGGGGGGATTGGGGAGGACTATGGCTACACCTTC. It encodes CSARDGGIGEDYGYTF.

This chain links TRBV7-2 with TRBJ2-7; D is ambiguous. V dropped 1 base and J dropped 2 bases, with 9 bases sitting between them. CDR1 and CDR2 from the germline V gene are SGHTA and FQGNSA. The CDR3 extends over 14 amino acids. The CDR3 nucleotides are TGTGCCAGCAGCTTAGGAGCGTACACCTACGAGCAGTACTTC. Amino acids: CASSLGAYTYEQYF.

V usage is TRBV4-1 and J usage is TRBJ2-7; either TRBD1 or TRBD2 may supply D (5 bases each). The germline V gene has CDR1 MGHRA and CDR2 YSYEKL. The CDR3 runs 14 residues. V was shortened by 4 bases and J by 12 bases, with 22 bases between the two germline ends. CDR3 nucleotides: TGCGCCAGCAGCCTCCTCACCCCCCGGGACCAGATGTACTTC. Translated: CASSLLTPRDQMYF.

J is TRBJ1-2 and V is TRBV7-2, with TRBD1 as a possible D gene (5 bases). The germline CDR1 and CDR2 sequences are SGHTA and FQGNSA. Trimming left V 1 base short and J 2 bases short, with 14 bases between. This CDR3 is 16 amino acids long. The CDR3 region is CASSLGGRELNYGYTF. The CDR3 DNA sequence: TGTGCCAGCAGCTTAGGGGGGAGGGAGCTGAACTATGGCTACACCTTC.

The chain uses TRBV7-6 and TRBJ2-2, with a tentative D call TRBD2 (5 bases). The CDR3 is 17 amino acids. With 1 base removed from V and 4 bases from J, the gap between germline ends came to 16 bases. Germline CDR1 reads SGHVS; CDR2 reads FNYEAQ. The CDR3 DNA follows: TGTGCCAGCAGCTTAGGGACGGCGGGTCAGGCCACCGGGGAGCTGTTTTTT. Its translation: CASSLGTAGQATGELFF. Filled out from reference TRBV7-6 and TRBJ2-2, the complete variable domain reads GAGVSQSPRYKVTKRGQDVALRCDPISGHVSLYWYRQALGQGPEFLTYFNYEAQQDKSGLPNDRFSAERPEGSISTLTIQRTEQRDSAMYRCASSLGTAGQATGELFFGEGSRLTVL.

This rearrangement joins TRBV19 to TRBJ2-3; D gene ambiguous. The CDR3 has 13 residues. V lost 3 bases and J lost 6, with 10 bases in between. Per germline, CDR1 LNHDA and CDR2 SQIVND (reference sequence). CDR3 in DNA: TGTGCCAGTAGTATGGCCCCTCGGGATACGCAGTATTTT. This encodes CASSMAPRDTQYF.

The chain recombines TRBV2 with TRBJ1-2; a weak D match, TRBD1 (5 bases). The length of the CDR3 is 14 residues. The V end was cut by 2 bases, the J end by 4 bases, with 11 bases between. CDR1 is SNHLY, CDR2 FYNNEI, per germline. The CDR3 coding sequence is TGTGCCAGCAGTGAAAGGCAGGGCACCTATGGCTACACCTTC. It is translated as CASSERQGTYGYTF.